The next 8 T cell receptor beta chains were all read from a single sample in a study of shared clonotypes between healthy human individuals. Data came from immunoSEQ multiplex PCR; TCRdb stores just in-frame clones and leaves some out. The sample has 700,000 to 950,000 clones; about 96% are singletons. Only CD45RO-negative cells positively selected for CCR7 counted as naive CD8 cells, so terminally differentiated effector memory CD45RA+ cells were excluded. Sample: naive CD8+ T cells sorted from blood. The receptors were sampled from a man aged 30-40 years in good health.

This clone appeared a single time. This chain connects TRBV7-3 to TRBJ2-1; tentative D call: TRBD1 (6 bases). Trimming removed 2 bases from V and 5 bases from J, with 13 bases in between. This CDR3 is built from 15 residues. The germline gives CDR1 SGHTA, CDR2 FQGTGA. The CDR3 nucleotides are TGTGCCAGCAGCTTACGGGACAAGGGGGACAATGAGCAGTTCTTC. Its protein product is CASSLRDKGDNEQFF.

The gene calls are TRBV28 and TRBJ2-3; 7 bases are a match to TRBD2. Germline CDR1 MDHEN, CDR2 SYDVKM. J lost 2 bases, V lost 2 bases, and 4 bases had no gene match. The CDR3 consists of 15 residues. CDR3 sequence: CASSLSAGDTDTQYF. The CDR3 DNA reads as TGTGCCAGCAGTTTAAGTGCGGGAGACACAGATACGCAGTATTTT.

This chain joins TRBV10-3 and TRBJ2-7; 7 nucleotides agree with TRBD2. CDR1 is ENHRY, CDR2 SYGVKD, per germline. The CDR3 length is 16 residues. V lost 8 bases to trimming and J lost 6 bases; unmatched junction nucleotides: 19. The CDR3 nucleotides read TGTGCCATCCCCCCTAGTGGGGGGAGGGTTCTTTGCGAGCAGTACTTC. Amino acid sequence: CAIPPSGGRVLCEQYF.

This clone was observed once. The chain combines TRBV10-2 with TRBJ2-7; tentative D call: TRBD2 (5 bases). The length of the CDR3 is 15 residues. Trimming took 6 bases from V and 1 from J, leaving 16 bases between them. From germline, CDR1 is WSHSY and CDR2 SAAADI. CDR3 protein: CASSQSSGFSYEQYF. CDR3 nucleotides: TGCGCCAGCAGCCAATCGAGCGGATTTTCCTACGAGCAGTACTTC.

The chain recombines TRBV5-1 with TRBJ2-2; the D gene is possibly TRBD1 (6 bases). The CDR3 is 15 amino acids. Per the germline V gene, CDR1 is SGHRS and CDR2 is YFSETQ. V lost 4 bases and J lost 0, with 10 bases in between. As DNA, the CDR3 is TGCGCCAGCAGCCAAAGACAGGCGAACACCGGGGAGCTGTTTTTT. Amino acid sequence: CASSQRQANTGELFF.

The CDR3 region is CASSPPRGMNTEAFF. The CDR3 nucleotides read TGTGCCAGCAGCCCCCCCCGAGGGATGAACACTGAAGCTTTCTTT. The chain combines TRBV7-2 with TRBJ1-1, with D hard to call. CDR3 size: 15 residues. V lost 5 bases to trimming and J lost 0 bases, with 13 bases between them. CDR1 is SGHTA and CDR2 is FQGNSA in the germline V gene.

The chain joins TRBV29-1 to TRBJ2-1; tentative D call: TRBD1 (5 bases). The length of the CDR3 is 17 residues. V was cut by 2 bases and J by 2 bases, with 19 bases left in between. CDR1 SQVTM and CDR2 ANQGSEA come from the germline V gene. Here the CDR3 reads CSVEPQQVGLTYNEQFF. The CDR3, as DNA: TGCAGCGTTGAACCACAACAGGTGGGGTTAACCTACAATGAGCAGTTCTTC.

V is TRBV21-1 and J is TRBJ2-7; TRBD2, as called in the table, went unchecked against the DNA. TRBV21-1 corresponds to a pseudogene. This CDR3 has 17 residues. CDR3 DNA sequence: TGTGCCAGCAGCAAACGAAGCGGGCTATTACTCTCCTACGAGCAGTACTTC. Amino acid sequence: CASSKRSGLLLSYEQYF.